These 26 T cell receptor beta chains originate from one sample sequenced in a study of T cells in Graves' hyperthyroidism and ophthalmopathy. TCR beta CDR3 regions were amplified from RNA transcripts. HTBI primers were the set used in a first-round RT-PCR of the TCR CDR3. TCRdb passed the multiplex PCR reads through MiXCR, listing each CDR3 protein once. Of about 260,000 distinct CDR3 sequences in the sample, 16% were seen once. Source material: blood. All receptors derive from a woman between 18 and 29 years old with Graves' ophthalmopathy.

This clonotype has at least ten counts. The chain carries TRBV2 and TRBJ2-3; the match to TRBD2 covers 13 bases. The V segment lost 6 bases and the J segment 4 bases; nucleotides outside the gene matches: 4. Germline CDR1 reads SNHLY; CDR2 reads FYNNEI. The CDR3 is made up of 15 amino acids. The CDR3 loop reads CASRPGLAGADTQYF. CDR3 nucleotide sequence: TGTGCCAGCAGACCCGGACTAGCGGGAGCAGATACGCAGTATTTT. The variable domain in full, with the rest retrieved from reference TRBV2 and TRBJ2-3, is EPEVTQTPSHQVTQMGQEVILRCVPISNHLYFYWYRQILGQKVEFLVSFYNNEISEKSEIFDDQFSVERPDGSNFTLKIRSTKLEDSAMYFCASRPGLAGADTQYFGPGTRLTVL.

The sample holds many counts of this clonotype. The chain is built from TRBV7-6 and TRBJ1-1; the D is unclear. The ends were cut back, 2 bases at V and 1 base at J, with 8 bases in the middle. The CDR3 extends over 14 amino acids. Looked up from germline, CDR1 is SGHVS and CDR2 is FNYEAQ. This chain's CDR3 is CASSLLSENTEAFF. CDR3 sequence (DNA): TGTGCCAGCAGCTTACTATCCGAGAACACTGAAGCTTTCTTT.

This clonotype was detected ten times or more. V usage is TRBV2 and J usage is TRBJ1-2, with D perhaps TRBD1 (6 bases). Trimming shortened V by 7 bases and J by 8 bases, and 20 bases separated the two germline ends. This CDR3 contains 14 residues. Germline CDR1 is SNHLY and CDR2 is FYNNEI. This CDR3 reads CASNGGLPFGGYTF. In DNA, the CDR3 is TGTGCCAGCAATGGGGGGCTCCCTTTTGGCGGCTACACCTTC.

This clonotype was found many times. This chain joins TRBV3-1 and TRBJ2-2; D unclear. The V and J ends lost 7 bases and 8 bases respectively, with 11 bases between them. CDR1 LGHDT and CDR2 YNNKEL come from the germline V gene (reference sequence). This CDR3 contains 12 residues. The CDR3 here is CASKGIGGELFF. CDR3 nucleotide sequence: TGTGCCAGCAAAGGGATCGGGGGGGAGCTGTTTTTT.

This clonotype was observed at least ten times. This sequence joins TRBV6-5 and TRBJ2-5; D not resolved. CDR1 is MNHEY, CDR2 SVGAGI, per germline. The CDR3 totals 13 residues. V was shortened by 2 bases and J by 4 bases, with 8 bases between the two germline ends. The DNA for the CDR3 is TGTGCCAGCAGTTACCGAGACACAGAGACCCAGTACTTC. It encodes CASSYRDTETQYF.

This clonotype was counted ten times or more. The chain links TRBV18 to TRBJ1-5; 8 nucleotides line up with TRBD1. The germline CDR1 and CDR2 sequences are KGHSH and LQKENI. The CDR3 covers 15 residues. V trimming: 5 bases; J trimming: 4 bases; junction bases outside the gene matches: 7. In DNA, the CDR3 is TGTGCCAGCTCATCTCAGGGGGCGAGTAATCAGCCCCAGCATTTT. It translates to CASSSQGASNQPQHF.

This clonotype was picked up many times. The rearrangement links TRBV7-2 to TRBJ2-2; no definite D call. Germline CDR1 SGHTA, CDR2 FQGNSA. The ends were cut back, 7 bases at V and 1 base at J, with 10 bases in the middle. The CDR3 is 14 residues long. As DNA, the CDR3 is TGTGCCAGCAACATACTCGGGAACACCGGGGAGCTGTTTTTT. The encoded protein is CASNILGNTGELFF. Based on the CDR3 plus reference TRBV7-2 and TRBJ2-2, the full variable domain is GAGVSQSPSNKVTEKGKDVELRCDPISGHTALYWYRQSLGQGLEFLIYFQGNSAPDKSGLPSDRFSAERTGGSVSTLTIQRTQQEDSAVYLCASNILGNTGELFFGEGSRLTVL.

This clonotype was detected many times. The rearrangement joins TRBV2 to TRBJ2-3; D gene ambiguous. This CDR3 is 13 amino acids long. V was clipped by 3 bases and J by 2 bases, with 6 bases between them. Per germline, CDR1 SNHLY and CDR2 FYNNEI. CDR3 DNA: TGTGCCAGCAGTGAGGGGTTCACAGATACGCAGTATTTT. This encodes CASSEGFTDTQYF.

This clonotype came up many times. The chain combines TRBV28 with TRBJ2-2; 8 bases are a match to TRBD1. CDR1 MDHEN and CDR2 SYDVKM come from the germline V gene. V shed 6 bases, J shed 4 bases, and the junction held 13 bases outside the gene matches. The CDR3 is 17 amino acids. The DNA for the CDR3 is TGTGCCAGCAGCCCTAGCCCAGGACAGGGACCCACCGGGGAGCTGTTTTTT. This sequence encodes CASSPSPGQGPTGELFF.

The genes are TRBV10-1 and TRBJ2-1; 15 bases map to TRBD2. This CDR3 region has 18 residues. Per germline, CDR1 WNHNN and CDR2 SYGVQD (reference sequence). Trimming removed 0 bases from V and 2 bases from J; junction bases left unmatched: 2. The CDR3 nucleotides read TGCGCCAGCAGTGAGTCAGGACTAGCGGGAGGGCCCTACAATGAGCAGTTCTTC. Its protein is CASSESGLAGGPYNEQFF.

This clonotype was counted ten times or more. The V gene is TRBV12-3 or TRBV12-4, the J gene TRBJ2-5; 7 bases are a match to TRBD1. With 6 bases clipped from V and 2 bases from J, the junction kept 3 bases outside the gene matches. CDR3 size: 13 residues. In nucleotides, the CDR3 is TGTGCCAGCAGGAGACAGGGTCAAGAGACCCAGTACTTC. This codes for CASRRQGQETQYF.

A few counts support this clonotype. This chain connects TRBV7-3 to TRBJ2-6; D is undetermined. This CDR3 region has 13 residues. Germline CDR1 is SGHTA and CDR2 is FQGTGA. Deletions cut 5 bases from V and 4 bases from J, with 6 bases between. CDR3 region: CASSAQGANVLTF. As DNA, the CDR3 is TGTGCCAGCAGCGCACAGGGGGCCAACGTCCTGACTTTC.

This clonotype was picked up a small number of times. This may come from a read error, since a much larger clone is one base off. V usage is TRBV7-2 and J usage is TRBJ1-2; possibly TRBD1 for D (5 bases). Trimming pared 5 bases from V and 7 bases from J, leaving 20 bases between. Germline CDR1 is SGHTA and CDR2 is FQGNSA. CDR3 length: 15 residues. CDR3 amino acids: CASSQRTSAALGYTF. For the CDR3, the DNA is TGTGCCAGCAGCCAAAGGACAAGTGCGGCTCTTGGCTACACCTTC. Using reference TRBV7-2 and TRBJ1-2 for the parts outside the CDR3, the full variable domain is GAGVSQSPSNKVTEKGKDVELRCDPISGHTALYWYRQSLGQGLEFLIYFQGNSAPDKSGLPSDRFSAERTGGSVSTLTIQRTQQEDSAVYLCASSQRTSAALGYTFGSGTRLTVV.

The table lists this clonotype with many counts. The rearrangement links TRBV7-2 to TRBJ2-5; D ambiguous. The germline CDR1 and CDR2 sequences are SGHTA and FQGNSA. Trimming took off 1 base at V and 4 bases at J, with 19 bases between the two ends. This CDR3 region has 17 residues. Here the CDR3 reads CASSLDPGPLMGETQYF. CDR3 sequence (DNA): TGTGCCAGCAGCTTAGACCCCGGGCCCCTCATGGGAGAGACCCAGTACTTC.

This clonotype showed up just a few times. V gene TRBV5-4 combines with J gene TRBJ2-1; TRBD2 agrees at 11 bases. This CDR3 is 16 amino acids long. Per germline, CDR1 SGHNT and CDR2 YYREEE (reference sequence). V shed 4 bases and J 7 bases; nucleotides not matched to a gene: 10. CDR3 DNA: TGTGCCAGCAGCGTTGATACTAGCGGGAGTGTGAATGAGCAGTTCTTC. This codes for CASSVDTSGSVNEQFF.

This clonotype has a count of ten or more. The rearrangement joins TRBV5-8 to TRBJ2-2; 9 bases line up with TRBD1. V lost 3 bases, J lost 2 bases, and 5 bases stayed unmatched. This CDR3 comprises 16 residues. CDR1 and CDR2 (germline): SGHTS, YDEGEE. The CDR3 DNA sequence: TGTGCCAGCAGCTCGCCGGACAGGGGCAACACCGGGGAGCTGTTTTTT. Amino acid sequence: CASSSPDRGNTGELFF.

This clonotype has ten or more counts. This chain joins TRBV11-1 and TRBJ2-5; 8 bases line up with TRBD2. The CDR3 is made up of 15 amino acids. Germline loops: CDR1 SGHAT, CDR2 FQDESV (reference sequence). Germline trimming cut 0 bases from V and 2 bases from J; bases unmatched to any gene: 2. CDR3 in amino acids: CASSLARGVQETQYF. DNA of the CDR3: TGTGCCAGCAGCTTAGCGCGGGGGGTTCAAGAGACCCAGTACTTC.

This clonotype was seen ten or more times. The chain combines TRBV27 with TRBJ1-4, with D hard to call. The CDR3 length is 13 residues. Germline CDR1 is MNHEY and CDR2 is SMNVEV (reference sequence). V lost 3 bases and J lost 1, with 3 bases in between. CDR3 in DNA: TGTGCCAGCAGTTTGGTAACTAATGAAAAACTGTTTTTT. This gives the protein CASSLVTNEKLFF.

This clonotype was counted at least ten times. The CDR3 coding sequence is TGTGCCAGCAGTGAAGCGCGAGGACTGGGAAACACCATATATTTT. Residues: CASSEARGLGNTIYF. The chain recombines TRBV6-1 with TRBJ1-3; D call uncertain. The CDR3 has 15 amino acids. Looked up from germline, CDR1 is MNHNS and CDR2 is SASEGT. The V end lost 0 bases, the J end lost 4 bases, and 10 bases lay between the germline ends.

The J gene is TRBJ2-3, the V gene TRBV6-1; TRBD2 aligns across 14 bases. This CDR3 contains 17 residues. Trimming took 0 bases from V and 5 from J; bases not matched to a gene: 4. The germline CDR1 and CDR2 sequences are MNHNS and SASEGT. The CDR3 is CASSEARLAGGGDTQYF. In DNA form, the CDR3 reads TGTGCCAGCAGTGAAGCGAGACTAGCGGGAGGGGGAGATACGCAGTATTTT.

This clonotype was observed many times. This chain connects TRBV29-1 to TRBJ1-2; weak D call: TRBD1 (5 bases). V lost 6 bases, J lost 2 bases, and 22 bases lay in between. The CDR3 runs 16 residues. From germline, CDR1 is SQVTM and CDR2 ANQGSEA. The DNA of the CDR3 is TGCAGCGTCGACTCTGGGGAGGGGTGGGAAAACTATGGCTACACCTTC. This gives the protein CSVDSGEGWENYGYTF.

This clonotype appeared a single time. The gene calls are TRBV29-1 and TRBJ2-7; 11 bases agree with TRBD2. The DNA end is a closer match to TRBJ2-1, so the J assignment may be wrong. Germline V gene data show CDR1 as SQVTM and CDR2 as ANQGSEA. The CDR3 runs to 16 residues. The CDR3 protein is CSVSYPGTSGTYEQFF. The CDR3 coding sequence is TGCAGCGTCTCCTACCCCGGGACTAGCGGTACCTACGAGCAGTTCTTC.

The chain links TRBV19 to TRBJ1-5; D perhaps matches TRBD1 (6 bases). CDR1 is LNHDA, CDR2 SQIVND, per germline (reference sequence). Trimming left V 6 bases short and J 0 bases short, with 21 bases between. This CDR3 region has 18 residues. In DNA form, the CDR3 reads TGTGCCAGTAGCGGCGACAGGTTCTTTTCCGTTAGCAATCAGCCCCAGCATTTT. Residues: CASSGDRFFSVSNQPQHF.

The chain couples TRBV6-4 to TRBJ2-1; D gene uncertain. The germline V gene encodes CDR1 MRHNA and CDR2 SNTAGT. V shed 2 bases and J shed 2 bases, with 4 bases lying between them. The CDR3 sequence is 13 residues long. The CDR3 region has the DNA TGTGCCAGCAGTGACGACCCCTACAATGAGCAGTTCTTC. It is translated as CASSDDPYNEQFF.

This clonotype was observed a handful of times. The chain recombines TRBV28 with TRBJ1-5, with 11 bases that match TRBD1. V was pared by 4 bases and J by 7 bases, with 12 bases of the junction left unmatched. Germline-derived CDR1 and CDR2 are MDHEN and SYDVKM. The CDR3 is 17 amino acids. CDR3 sequence reads: CASSSQGTGGSRQPQHF. The CDR3 bases are TGTGCCAGCAGTTCACAAGGGACAGGGGGAAGTCGGCAGCCCCAGCATTTT. Supplemented by reference TRBV28 and TRBJ1-5, the full variable domain reads DVKVTQSSRYLVKRTGEKVFLECVQDMDHENMFWYRQDPGLGLRLIYFSYDVKMKEKGDIPEGYSVSREKKERFSLILESASTNQTSMYLCASSSQGTGGSRQPQHFGDGTRLSIL.

In its sample, this clonotype was seen many times. V gene TRBV3-1 combines with J gene TRBJ2-7; D is tentatively TRBD1 or TRBD2 (5 bases each). V lost 3 bases and J 4 bases, leaving 10 bases between the germline ends. From germline, CDR1 is LGHDT and CDR2 YNNKEL (reference sequence). This CDR3 spans 13 amino acids. The CDR3 sequence is CASSHLEGYEQYF. Written as DNA, the CDR3 is TGTGCCAGCAGCCACCTCGAGGGGTACGAGCAGTACTTC.